The sequence of this TCR beta chain was determined in a study of tumor and adjacent non-tumor tissue in lung cancer. A modified ARM-PCR protocol with three rounds of nested PCR amplified TCRbeta. TCRdb re-analysed the multiplex PCR reads in MiXCR, keeping a single row per CDR3 protein. Of 65,000 to 85,000 distinct CDR3 sequences detected, 76% appear once; the ten largest clones hold 35% to 55%. This sample's RNA came from whole unsorted tissue. The normal lung tissue was taken more than 3 cm from the tumor edge. Comments on this clonotype: This may be a read error, as it is one base from a much larger clone.

J gave up 5 bases and V 2 bases, and 0 bases lay outside the gene matches. Germline-derived CDR1 and CDR2 are MRHNA and SNTAGT. This CDR3 is 15 amino acids long. The chain uses TRBV6-4 and TRBJ2-1, with 13 bases identical to TRBD2. Material: distant non-tumor lung tissue. This TCR derives from a man between 60 and 75 years old with non-small cell lung cancer. CDR3 residues: CASSDGTSGNNEQFF. DNA for the CDR3: TGTGCCAGCAGTGACGGGACTAGCGGGAACAATGAGCAGTTCTTC.